This TCR beta chain appears in the sequencing data of a study of blood T cell repertoires in COVID-19. Study as a whole: T cells, B-cell-depleted T cells, or PBMCs provided the cDNA or gDNA that served as material.

Per the original methods: Reference gene primers were amplified, and this amplification served to estimate nucleated cell counts. Repertoires were generated with immunoSEQ multiplex PCR, while TCRdb's copy carries only in-frame clones and drops some. V and J calls and clone size follow that table, whereas D and trimming were derived from the DNA. The sample includes about 220,000 clones, roughly four fifths seen only once; the top ten take roughly 3.5%. The receptor was derived from a woman aged 55 to 70 who had recovered from COVID-19. Sequenced sample: PBMCs or T cells enriched from blood (not recorded which).

This chain's CDR3 is CASSGRDRAADEQFF. The DNA for the CDR3 is TGTGCCAGCAGCGGCCGGGACAGGGCGGCAGATGAGCAGTTCTTC. The rearrangement uses TRBV3-1 (or the pseudogene TRBV3-2) and TRBJ2-1, with 9 nucleotides matching TRBD1. After removal of 5 bases from V and 8 bases from J, the junction contained 10 bases not matched to a gene. This CDR3 spans 15 amino acids. CDR1 LGHDT and CDR2 YNNKEL come from the germline V gene (reference sequence).